This passage covers 10 T cell receptor beta chains from one sample sequenced in a study of OX40 agonist ivuxolimab in advanced cancers. Sequenced by immunoSEQ multiplex PCR; TCRdb stores in-frame clones only, minus some. The profile shows roughly 100,000 clones, approximately 80% of them singletons. Material: CD4+ or CD8+ T cells sorted from blood, obtained in a trial of the OX40 agonist ivuxolimab. The receptor set was obtained from an adult with an advanced solid tumor such as melanoma, head and neck, liver or kidney cancer.

The CDR3 reads CSVDEGTGNTIYF. In DNA, the CDR3 is TGCAGCGTTGACGAGGGAACTGGAAACACCATATATTTT. This chain connects TRBV29-1 to TRBJ1-3; no reliable D call. V dropped 3 bases and J dropped 2 bases, with 8 bases sitting between them. Germline assignment: CDR1 SQVTM and CDR2 ANQGSEA. This CDR3 spans 13 amino acids.

This chain joins TRBV5-1 and TRBJ1-2; no definite D call. Between the trimmed V and J ends, which lost 0 bases and 5 bases, there was a span of 8 bases. Per the germline V gene, CDR1 is SGHRS and CDR2 is YFSETQ. The length of the CDR3 is 13 residues. CDR3 DNA sequence: TGCGCCAGCAGCTTGGTAAAGGATTATGGCTACACCTTC. This codes for CASSLVKDYGYTF.

The rearrangement joins TRBV5-1 to TRBJ1-3; no firm D call. The CDR3 covers 15 residues. Germline lookup yields CDR1 SGHRS and CDR2 YFSETQ. V was pared by 4 bases and J by 4 bases, with 15 bases between. The CDR3 loop reads CASSRSSGGGNTIYF. The CDR3 DNA reads TGCGCCAGCAGCCGTTCATCTGGAGGCGGAAACACCATATATTTT.

CDR3 protein: CASRPVGNEQFF. Written as DNA, the CDR3 is TGTGCCAGCAGACCGGTGGGGAATGAGCAGTTCTTC. The V call is TRBV19, the J call TRBJ2-1; D is unclear. V was trimmed by 9 bases and J by 7 bases, leaving 13 bases between them. CDR3 length: 12 amino acids. Germline-derived CDR1 and CDR2 are LNHDA and SQIVND (reference sequence).

The chain couples TRBV7-9 to TRBJ2-2; no clear D gene. Per the germline V gene, CDR1 is SEHNR and CDR2 is FQNEAQ (reference sequence). The CDR3 runs to 15 residues. With 1 base removed from V and 0 bases from J, the gap between germline ends came to 6 bases. Here the CDR3 reads CASSLDSANTGELFF. CDR3 in DNA: TGTGCCAGCAGCTTAGACTCCGCGAACACCGGGGAGCTGTTTTTT.

This clone has a single count. The rearrangement uses TRBV4-2 and TRBJ2-7, with TRBD2 matching 10 bases. Germline lookup yields CDR1 LGHNA and CDR2 YNFKEQ. This CDR3 contains 16 residues. V shed 0 bases, J shed 3 bases, and the junction held 5 bases outside the gene matches. The CDR3 sequence is CASSQEKTSGYYEQYF. In DNA, the CDR3 is TGTGCCAGCAGCCAAGAAAAGACTAGCGGGTACTACGAGCAGTACTTC.

This clone was seen a single time. The chain uses TRBV5-1 and TRBJ2-5; 7 nucleotides line up with TRBD1. Trimming at V came to 4 bases and at J to 3 bases, leaving 6 bases not matched to a gene. The CDR3 runs to 14 residues. Germline CDR1 and CDR2: SGHRS and YFSETQ. Here the CDR3 DNA reads TGCGCCAGCAGCCCGGGACAGCAAAAAGAGACCCAGTACTTC. This translates into CASSPGQQKETQYF. The complete variable domain, with remaining parts taken from reference TRBV5-1 and TRBJ2-5, reads KAGVTQTPRYLIKTRGQQVTLSCSPISGHRSVSWYQQTPGQGLQFLFEYFSETQRNKGNFPGRFSGRQFSNSRSEMNVSTLELGDSALYLCASSPGQQKETQYFGPGTRLLVL.

V and J are TRBV29-1 and TRBJ1-4; TRBD1 matches at 8 bases. Germline V gene lookup returns CDR1 SQVTM and CDR2 ANQGSEA. The CDR3 is 17 amino acids. V was clipped by 0 bases and J by 5 bases; unmatched bases: 11. For the CDR3, the DNA is TGCAGCGTTGAAGATCTGAGGCGGAGACAGGGGAATGAAAAACTGTTTTTT. It is translated as CSVEDLRRRQGNEKLFF.

V is TRBV5-6 and J is TRBJ1-3; maybe TRBD1 (6 bases). Per germline, CDR1 SGHDT and CDR2 YYEEEE. Trimming left V 8 bases short and J 0 bases short, with 12 bases between. This CDR3 comprises 14 residues. In nucleotides, the CDR3 is TGTGCCAGTCAGGACAGCAACTCTGGAAACACCATATATTTT. Translated, it gives CASQDSNSGNTIYF.

The chain uses TRBV19 and TRBJ1-3, with D uncertain. The germline V gene has CDR1 LNHDA and CDR2 SQIVND (reference sequence). With 3 bases removed from V and 0 bases from J, the gap between germline ends came to 12 bases. There are 16 residues in the CDR3. CDR3 bases: TGTGCCAGTAGTATCCGCGGGATTAGCTCTGGAAACACCATATATTTT. Amino acid sequence: CASSIRGISSGNTIYF.